A selection of T cell receptor beta chains follows, all from one sample in a study of blood T cell repertoires in COVID-19. Profiling relied on immunoSEQ multiplex PCR, and the TCRdb table lists in-frame clones only, not all of them. The sample lists under 500,000 clones, 87% occurring once. The sequencing sample was made of PBMCs or T cells enriched from blood (not recorded which). These receptors all come from a woman between 18 and 29 years old with acute COVID-19. Both conserved end residues are part of each CDR3. A D gene is named only where the DNA matches it firmly. For some rows the clone size is stated as once, few or many, or as a class when expanded; others skip it.

TRBJ2-5	TRBD1	TRBV7-9	-	TGTGCCAGCAGCCGCGGACAGGGTCGAGCTCATGAGACCCAGTACTTC	CASSRGQGRAHETQYF
TRBJ1-5	-	TRBV28	-	TGTGCCAGCAGTCCCGCATACAGGTCTGTAGGTCAGCCCCAGCATTTT	CASSPAYRSVGQPQHF
TRBJ1-2	-	TRBV19	-	TGTGCCAGTAGTAGGTCGTCGGATTGGACAGCAAACTATGGCTACACCTTC	CASSRSSDWTANYGYTF
TRBJ2-7	-	TRBV9	-	TGTGCCAGCAGTTTGACGGGACAAGACTACGAGCAGTACTTC	CASSLTGQDYEQYF
TRBJ2-3	-	TRBV19	-	TGTGCCAGTAGCGCACTGCCGGGATCAAGCACAGATACGCAGTATTTT	CASSALPGSSTDTQYF
TRBJ2-3	TRBD2	TRBV15	once	TGTGCCACCAGAACTAGCGGGAGCACAGATACGCAGTATTTT	CATRTSGSTDTQYF
TRBJ2-3	TRBD1	TRBV7-3	-	TGTGCCAGCAGCTTAATGTTGGCAGGGGGTACAGATACGCAGTATTTT	CASSLMLAGGTDTQYF
TRBJ2-5	-	TRBV18	-	TGTGCCAGCTCACACACGCCACCCCAGGACCAAGAGACCCAGTACTTC	CASSHTPPQDQETQYF
TRBJ2-5	TRBD1	TRBV6-4	-	TGTGCCAGCAGTGCCTTTCCGACAGGGAAGGCAGAGACCCAGTACTTC	CASSAFPTGKAETQYF
TRBJ2-1	-	TRBV9	-	TGTGCCAGCAGCGTCACCTCAGTTTCTGAGCAGTTCTTC	CASSVTSVSEQFF
TRBJ2-3	TRBD2	TRBV24-1	-	TGTGCCACCAGCTCCCGTACGGCGGGGGGGATCAATGCAGATACGCAGTATTTT	CATSSRTAGGINADTQYF